The 17 T cell receptor beta chains below all came from one sample that was sequenced in a study of blood T cells in healthy people across ages. Sample-barcoded 5' priming and a J-beta primer mix drove a second PCR of about 7 to 12 cycles. TCRdb re-called the 5' RACE reads through MiXCR, storing one row per CDR3 protein. The table lists approximately 350,000 distinct CDR3 sequences, 45% to 65% of them singletons. Sequenced input: blood. The receptors come from a man aged 55-75 years in good health.

This clonotype was seen many times. J is TRBJ2-1 and V is TRBV7-9; 7 bases agree with TRBD2. TRBJ2-7 explains the end of the DNA better; the J call may be wrong. Germline V gives CDR1 SEHNR, CDR2 FQNEAQ (reference sequence). The length of the CDR3 is 17 residues. The CDR3 DNA is TGTGCCAGCAGCCGACCGCAAGCGGGGAGCTCCTACAATGAGCAGTACTTC. Residues: CASSRPQAGSSYNEQYF.

The CDR3 protein is CASSLDRSVGTEAFF. The CDR3 DNA is TGCGCCAGCAGCTTAGACAGGTCCGTGGGCACTGAAGCTTTCTTT. The chain uses TRBV5-1 and TRBJ1-1; maybe TRBD1 (6 bases). The CDR3 is 15 amino acids. The V and J ends lost 2 bases and 4 bases respectively, with 15 bases between them. CDR1 and CDR2 (germline): SGHRS, YFSETQ.

The genes are TRBV20-1 and TRBJ1-1; D perhaps matches TRBD1 (6 bases). The CDR3 is made up of 12 amino acids. The V end was cut by 5 bases, the J end by 7 bases, with 14 bases between. Germline CDR1 and CDR2: DFQATT and SNEGSKA (reference sequence). CDR3 amino acids: CSARGQVNEAFF. CDR3 nucleotides: TGCAGTGCTCGGGGGCAGGTTAATGAAGCTTTCTTT.

The sample holds a few counts of this clonotype. The chain recombines TRBV7-8 with TRBJ1-5, with TRBD1 matching 7 bases. With V trimmed by 1 base and J by 11 bases, 11 bases remained unmatched. The germline gives CDR1 SGHVS, CDR2 FQNEAQ. This CDR3 has 15 residues. The CDR3 nucleotides are TGTGCCAGCAGCTTAGGGACAGGCCCCGGGAGGTCCCAGCATTTT. Translation gives CASSLGTGPGRSQHF.

This chain links TRBV14 with TRBJ2-7; 7 bases line up with TRBD1. In germline, CDR1 is SGHDN, CDR2 FVKESK. The CDR3 has 14 residues. J was trimmed by 7 bases and V by 2 bases; bases with no gene match: 8. The CDR3 coding sequence is TGTGCCAGCAGCCAAAAGGGGGCATACAATGAGCAGTACTTC. Residues: CASSQKGAYNEQYF.

The J gene is TRBJ1-4, the V gene TRBV20-1, with D hard to call. The CDR3 has 13 residues. From germline, CDR1 is DFQATT and CDR2 SNEGSKA (reference sequence). Trimming shortened V by 6 bases and J by 0 bases, and 8 bases separated the two germline ends. This chain's CDR3 is CSASESTNEKLFF. DNA for the CDR3: TGCAGTGCCTCGGAATCAACTAATGAAAAACTGTTTTTT.

This clonotype has only a few counts. The V call is TRBV4-2, the J call TRBJ2-6, with D unresolved. The CDR3 totals 16 residues. V gave up 3 bases and J gave up 0 bases, with 9 bases separating them. Germline lookup yields CDR1 LGHNA and CDR2 YNFKEQ. This chain's CDR3 is CASSQATLSGANVLTF. The CDR3 bases are TGTGCCAGCAGCCAGGCCACACTCTCTGGGGCCAACGTCCTGACTTTC.

This clonotype has ten or more counts. The V call is TRBV6-5, the J call TRBJ1-2; D gene unclear. The CDR3 is 15 amino acids. Trimming took 4 bases from V and 5 from J, leaving 17 bases between them. The V gene's germline CDR1 is MNHEY and CDR2 SVGAGI. Here the CDR3 DNA reads TGTGCCAGCAGTTCCTCGTGGGCAGGAGGGTATGGCTACACCTTC. This encodes CASSSSWAGGYGYTF.

This chain connects TRBV6-5 to TRBJ1-1; TRBD1 might be the D (5 bases). V lost 6 bases, J lost 3 bases, and 17 bases lay in between. The germline V gene encodes CDR1 MNHEY and CDR2 SVGAGI. The CDR3 is made up of 15 amino acids. The CDR3 sequence is CASRIGARRDTEAFF. The CDR3 DNA is TGTGCCAGCAGAATAGGGGCGCGAAGGGACACTGAAGCTTTCTTT.

Turning to this clonotype: This clone may be a read error of a much larger clone one base away. The chain recombines TRBV9 with TRBJ1-2; D possibly corresponds to TRBD1 (5 bases). The CDR3 sequence is 13 residues long. Per germline, CDR1 SGDLS and CDR2 YYNGEE. The CDR3 DNA reads as TGTGCCAGCAGCCTAGACAGTAACTATAGCTACACCTTC. This translates into CASSLDSNYSYTF. The whole variable domain, filled in from reference TRBV9 and TRBJ1-2, reads DSGVTQTPKHLITATGQRVTLRCSPRSGDLSVYWYQQSLDQGLQFLIQYYNGEERAKGNILERFSAQQFPDLHSELNLSSLELGDSALYFCASSLDSNYSYTFGSGTRLTVV.

This clonotype was recorded a few times. The V gene is TRBV19, the J gene TRBJ2-2, with a possible D match to TRBD1 (6 bases). The CDR3 runs 13 residues. Germline lookup yields CDR1 LNHDA and CDR2 SQIVND (reference sequence). V lost 5 bases to trimming and J lost 5 bases, with 9 bases between them. The CDR3 DNA reads TGTGCCAGTAGTGGAACAGGGACCGGGGAGCTGTTTTTT. Protein sequence: CASSGTGTGELFF.

In this sample, this clonotype turned up a few times. CDR3 loop: CSVEDSSYEQYF. In DNA form, the CDR3 reads TGCAGCGTTGAAGACAGCTCCTACGAGCAGTACTTC. The J gene is TRBJ2-7, the V gene TRBV29-1; D remains unclear. Germline V gives CDR1 SQVTM, CDR2 ANQGSEA. This CDR3 is 12 amino acids long. The ends were cut back, 0 bases at V and 0 bases at J, with 3 bases in the middle.

This clonotype was seen many times. Here the CDR3 DNA reads TGCAGCGTTGAACAAGGGATGGGCACAGATACGCAGTATTTT. It yields the protein CSVEQGMGTDTQYF. The chain is built from TRBV29-1 and TRBJ2-3; unclear D gene. There are 14 residues in the CDR3. V was shortened by 2 bases and J by 1 base, with 10 bases between the two germline ends. Germline assignment: CDR1 SQVTM and CDR2 ANQGSEA.

The chain carries TRBV6-1 and TRBJ1-5, with a tentative D call TRBD1 (5 bases). The CDR3 spans 16 residues. V lost 0 bases and J 5 bases, leaving 14 bases between the germline ends. Germline V CDR1 and CDR2: MNHNS, SASEGT. CDR3 protein: CASSEATGTRHQPQHF. In nucleotides, the CDR3 is TGTGCCAGCAGTGAAGCTACCGGGACGAGGCATCAGCCCCAGCATTTT.

This clonotype was recorded a few times. CDR3 loop: CSAREVQVANTEAFF. DNA for the CDR3: TGCAGTGCTAGAGAAGTACAGGTCGCGAACACTGAAGCTTTCTTT. V is TRBV20-1 and J is TRBJ1-1; a possible D gene is TRBD1 (5 bases). Germline values: CDR1 DFQATT, CDR2 SNEGSKA (reference sequence). V dropped 0 bases and J dropped 1 base, with 12 bases sitting between them. The CDR3 has 15 residues.

In this sample, this clonotype turned up a few times. The V gene is TRBV4-2, the J gene TRBJ2-4, with 14 positions matching TRBD2. The V gene end was trimmed by 8 bases and the J gene end by 1 base; junction bases not matched to a gene: 1. In germline, CDR1 is LGHNA, CDR2 YNFKEQ. The CDR3 runs to 15 residues. The CDR3 protein is CASGTSGGAKNIQYF. The CDR3 DNA reads as TGTGCCAGCGGGACTAGCGGGGGTGCCAAAAACATTCAGTACTTC.

The chain joins TRBV6-5 to TRBJ2-1; TRBD1 agrees at 7 bases. CDR3 size: 14 residues. The germline V gene encodes CDR1 MNHEY and CDR2 SVGAGI. After removal of 5 bases from V and 8 bases from J, the junction contained 9 bases not matched to a gene. CDR3 sequence reads: CASSGDSVGYEQFF. CDR3 nucleotide sequence: TGTGCCAGCAGTGGGGACAGTGTAGGGTATGAGCAGTTCTTC.